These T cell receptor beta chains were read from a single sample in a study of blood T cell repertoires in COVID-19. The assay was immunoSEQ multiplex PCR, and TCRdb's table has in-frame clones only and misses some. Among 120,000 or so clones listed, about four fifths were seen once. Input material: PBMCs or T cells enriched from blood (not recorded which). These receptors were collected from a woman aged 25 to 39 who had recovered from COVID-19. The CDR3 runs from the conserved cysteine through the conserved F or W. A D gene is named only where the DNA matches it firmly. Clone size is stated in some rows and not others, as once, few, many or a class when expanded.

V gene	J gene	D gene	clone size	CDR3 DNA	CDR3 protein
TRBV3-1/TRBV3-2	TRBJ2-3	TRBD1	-	TGTGCCAGCAGCCAAGATCTCAGGACAGGGGGCGCAGATACGCAGTATTTT	CASSQDLRTGGADTQYF
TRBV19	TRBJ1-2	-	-	TGTGCCAGTAGTTCGCAGTCCTCAGCTAACTATGGCTACACCTTC	CASSSQSSANYGYTF
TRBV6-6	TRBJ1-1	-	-	TGTGCCAGCAGTTACTCAGGGGAGAACACTGAAGCTTTCTTT	CASSYSGENTEAFF
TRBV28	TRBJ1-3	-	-	TGTGCCAGCAGTTTGATCGGGGCTGGAAACACCATATATTTT	CASSLIGAGNTIYF
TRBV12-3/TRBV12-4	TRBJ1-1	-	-	TGTGCCATTCAAGTCGGGAACACTGAAGCTTTCTTT	CAIQVGNTEAFF
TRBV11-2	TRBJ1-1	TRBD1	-	TGTGCCAGCAGCCCTAGAACCGGGACAGGGGTGGAAGCTTTCTTT	CASSPRTGTGVEAFF
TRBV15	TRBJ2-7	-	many	TGTGCCACCAGCAGAGGCGGGACAGCCTACGAGCAGTACTTC	CATSRGGTAYEQYF
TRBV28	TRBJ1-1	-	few	TGTGCCAGCAGCAGCCCTGCCGCGGGGACTGAAGCTTTCTTT	CASSSPAAGTEAFF
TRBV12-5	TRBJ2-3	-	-	TGTGCTAGTGGTTTGGACAGGGCAGATACGCAGTATTTT	CASGLDRADTQYF
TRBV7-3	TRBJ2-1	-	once	TGTGCCAGCAGCTTAGGGGGGAACAATGTGAACGAGCAGTTCTTC	CASSLGGNNVNEQFF
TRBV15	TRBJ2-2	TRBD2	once	TGTGCCACCAGCTTAGGACTAGCGGGAGAATCTGCCGGGGAGCTGTTTTTT	CATSLGLAGESAGELFF
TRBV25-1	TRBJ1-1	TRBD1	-	TGTGCCAGCAGTGAATCGGCCAGGGGGATTCCTGAAGCTTTCTTT	CASSESARGIPEAFF
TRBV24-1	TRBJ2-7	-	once	TGTGCCACCAGTGGGGGCAAGGGCCCTCGGGTGCACGAGCAGTACTTC	CATSGGKGPRVHEQYF
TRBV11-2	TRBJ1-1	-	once	TGTGCCAGCAGCTTTCACGGAGGGTCGGGCACTGAAGCTTTCTTT	CASSFHGGSGTEAFF
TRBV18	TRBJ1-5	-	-	TGTGCCAGCTCACCCGGACAGACCCAGCCCCAGCATTTT	CASSPGQTQPQHF
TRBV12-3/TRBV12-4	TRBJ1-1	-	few	TGTGCCAGCAGTTTAAAGGGGAGGACTGAAGCTTTCTTT	CASSLKGRTEAFF
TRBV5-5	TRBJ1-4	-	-	TGTGCCAGCAGCTTGGGGGAGGAAAAACTGTTTTTT	CASSLGEEKLFF
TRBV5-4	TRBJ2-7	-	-	TGTGCCAGCAGCCGCGGACTCTTCCTCGAGCAGTACTTC	CASSRGLFLEQYF
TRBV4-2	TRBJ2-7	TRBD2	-	TGTGCCAGCAGCCAAGGGACTAGCGTGGCCCCACGCTACGAGCAGTACTTC	CASSQGTSVAPRYEQYF
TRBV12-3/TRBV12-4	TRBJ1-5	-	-	TGTGCCAGCAGACGGGGGGATCAGCCCCAGCATTTT	CASRRGDQPQHF
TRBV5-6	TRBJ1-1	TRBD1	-	TGTGCCAGCAGCTTGTACGCGACAGGGAACTTGAACACTGAAGCTTTCTTT	CASSLYATGNLNTEAFF
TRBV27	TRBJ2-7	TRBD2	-	TGTGCCAGCAGGGGACTAGCGGGAGGGTCCTACGAGCAGTACTTC	CASRGLAGGSYEQYF
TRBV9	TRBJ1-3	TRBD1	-	TGTGCCAGCAGCGTAGACCCCTCAGGGGGCGGAAACACCATATATTTT	CASSVDPSGGGNTIYF
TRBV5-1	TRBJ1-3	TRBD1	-	TGCGCCAGCAGCTTGGACCATCCGGGACAGGGCGCTGGAAACACCATATATTTT	CASSLDHPGQGAGNTIYF
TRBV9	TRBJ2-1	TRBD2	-	TGTGCCAGCAGCGTAGTAGACGGCGGGGGTAGGGGCAATGAGCAGTTCTTC	CASSVVDGGGRGNEQFF
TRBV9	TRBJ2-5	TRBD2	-	TGTGCCAGCAGCGTCGAAGCGGGGGTAGGCGGAGAGACCCAGTACTTC	CASSVEAGVGGETQYF
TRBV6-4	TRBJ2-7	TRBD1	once	TGTGCCAGCAGTGACTCGGACAGGGGCGAGCAGTACTTC	CASSDSDRGEQYF
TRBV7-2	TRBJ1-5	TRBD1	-	TGTGCCAGCAGCCAAGGACAGGGGGGGAGGGCCCAGCATTTT	CASSQGQGGRAQHF
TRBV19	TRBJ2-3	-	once	TGTGCCAGTAGCGACAAAGGGGGCACAGATACGCAGTATTTT	CASSDKGGTDTQYF
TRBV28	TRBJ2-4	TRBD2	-	TGTGCCAGCAACGCACAGAGCCTAGCGGGAGGGACCAAAAACATTCAGTACTTC	CASNAQSLAGGTKNIQYF
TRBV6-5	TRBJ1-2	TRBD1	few	TGTGCCAGCAGTTTAGCCGGGACAGGGTTTGGCTACACCTTC	CASSLAGTGFGYTF
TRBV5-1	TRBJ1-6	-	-	TGCGCCAGCAGCCGCCACGTGGGGAGTAATTCACCCCTCCACTTT	CASSRHVGSNSPLHF
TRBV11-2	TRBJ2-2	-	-	TGTGCCAGCAGCTTATGGCAGAACACCGGGGAGCTGTTTTTT	CASSLWQNTGELFF
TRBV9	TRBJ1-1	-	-	TGTGCCAGCAGCGTAGCGGCGGGAGGCACTGAAGCTTTCTTT	CASSVAAGGTEAFF
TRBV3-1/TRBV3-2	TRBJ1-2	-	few	TGTGCCAGCAGCCAAGACAGGGGCTACACCTTC	CASSQDRGYTF
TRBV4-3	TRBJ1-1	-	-	TGCGCCAGCAGCCAAGATTCCAGTATGAACACTGAAGCTTTCTTT	CASSQDSSMNTEAFF
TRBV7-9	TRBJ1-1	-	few	TGTGCCAGCAGCTTAGGGCAGAACACTGAAGCTTTCTTT	CASSLGQNTEAFF
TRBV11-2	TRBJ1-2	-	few	TGTGCCAGCAGCCCTCCTAAACCCTATGGCTACACCTTC	CASSPPKPYGYTF
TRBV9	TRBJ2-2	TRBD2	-	TGTGCCAGCAGCCGGGGGAGGGCGGACACCGGGGAGCTGTTTTTT	CASSRGRADTGELFF
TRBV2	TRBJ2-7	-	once	TGTGCCAGCAGCCTAGGTCAACGCGAGCAGTACTTC	CASSLGQREQYF
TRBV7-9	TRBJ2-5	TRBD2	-	TGTGCCAGCAGCCCCGACACCGGGGGGGTGGGGACCCAGTACTTC	CASSPDTGGVGTQYF
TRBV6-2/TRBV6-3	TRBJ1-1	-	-	TGTGCCAGCAGTTACAACCCGGGGGGGGGACGGAACACTGAAGCTTTCTTT	CASSYNPGGGRNTEAFF
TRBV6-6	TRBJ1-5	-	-	TGTGCCAGCAGTTCCCCGGGGGGATTCAATCAGCCCCAGCATTTT	CASSSPGGFNQPQHF
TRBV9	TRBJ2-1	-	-	TGTGCCAGCAGCGCAGGGAACAATGAGCAGTTCTTC	CASSAGNNEQFF
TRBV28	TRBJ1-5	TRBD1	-	TGTGCCAGCATAGGTAGGGGGCGGTCGAGCAATCAGCCCCAGCATTTT	CASIGRGRSSNQPQHF
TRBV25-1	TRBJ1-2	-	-	TGTGCCAGCAGTGAGTTGAGTACCGTCTACGGCTACACCTTC	CASSELSTVYGYTF
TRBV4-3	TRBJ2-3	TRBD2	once	TGCGCCAGCAGCCAACTAGCGGTTAGCACAGATACGCAGTATTTT	CASSQLAVSTDTQYF
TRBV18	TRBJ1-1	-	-	TGTGCCAGCTCACCTCTCAGAACTGAAGCTTTCTTT	CASSPLRTEAFF
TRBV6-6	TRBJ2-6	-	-	TGTGCCAGCAGTCCGCGGAGGACTCTGGGGGGGGCCAACGTCCTGACTTTC	CASSPRRTLGGANVLTF
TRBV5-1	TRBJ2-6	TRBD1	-	TGCGCCAGCAGCCGGGACAGGGGCCCCGGGGCCAACGTCCTGACTTTC	CASSRDRGPGANVLTF
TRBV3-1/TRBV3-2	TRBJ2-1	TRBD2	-	TGTGCCAGCAGCCAAGATTGGCCTAGCGGAAACAATGAGCAGTTCTTC	CASSQDWPSGNNEQFF
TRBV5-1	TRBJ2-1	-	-	TGCGCCAGCAGCTTGGACACCCCGGGGAATGAGCAGTTCTTC	CASSLDTPGNEQFF